This entry lists 26 T cell receptor beta chains sequenced from one sample in a study of CD8+ T cells in alopecia areata. The treatment denotes: oral pan-JAK inhibitor, 5-10 mg twice daily. RNA extraction and reverse transcription yielded cDNA as sequencing template. Using immunoSEQ multiplex PCR, the repertoire was profiled, and TCRdb retains in-frame clones only, with some absent. The sample contains some 220,000 clones, about 57% of which appear only once. This material consisted of CD4+ T cells sorted from blood, taken at week 4, from a patient treated with tofacitinib. Receptors were obtained from a human donor with alopecia areata.

This chain links TRBV25-1 with TRBJ1-6, with a weak D call TRBD1 (5 bases). The CDR3 runs to 13 residues. Trimming left V 8 bases short and J 8 bases short, with 13 bases between. Per germline, CDR1 MGHDK and CDR2 SYGVNS. The CDR3 loop reads CASGPGRYSPLHF. The CDR3 DNA is TGTGCCAGCGGACCGGGACGATATTCACCCCTCCACTTT.

This chain uses TRBV2 with TRBJ2-7; D is ambiguous. This CDR3 contains 11 residues. Per the germline V gene, CDR1 is SNHLY and CDR2 is FYNNEI. Trimming stripped 7 bases from V and 4 bases from J, with 8 bases between. The DNA of the CDR3 is TGTGCCAGCATGGATACTTACGAGCAGTACTTC. It yields the protein CASMDTYEQYF.

Only one count was recorded for this clone. The chain combines TRBV6-5 with TRBJ1-1; D is uncertain. From germline, CDR1 is MNHEY and CDR2 SVGAGI. This CDR3 has 15 residues. V was cut by 2 bases and J by 0 bases, with 10 bases left in between. The CDR3 sequence is CASSYIQMMNTEAFF. CDR3 nucleotide sequence: TGTGCCAGCAGTTACATTCAGATGATGAACACTGAAGCTTTCTTT.

The chain combines TRBV7-3 with TRBJ2-3; maybe TRBD2 (6 bases). Trimming took 8 bases from V and 2 from J, leaving 11 bases between them. The CDR3 is 13 residues long. From germline, CDR1 is SGHTA and CDR2 FQGTGA. Written as DNA, the CDR3 is TGTGCCAGCGGGGCGGGGAACACAGATACGCAGTATTTT. It yields the protein CASGAGNTDTQYF.

The rearrangement joins TRBV15 to TRBJ1-5, with D possibly matching TRBD1 (5 bases). Trimming took off 4 bases at V and 6 bases at J, with 13 bases between the two ends. The CDR3 extends over 14 amino acids. The germline V gene has CDR1 LNHNV and CDR2 YYDKDF (reference sequence). As DNA, the CDR3 is TGTGCCACCAGCAACTTCAGGGTTGGTCAGCCCCAGCATTTT. Translation: CATSNFRVGQPQHF.

This clone was observed a few times. The genes are TRBV27 and TRBJ1-5; 11 bases map to TRBD1. The V gene's germline CDR1 is MNHEY and CDR2 SMNVEV (reference sequence). The ends lost 5 bases at V and 7 bases at J; junction bases unmatched: 7. The CDR3 has 15 residues. The CDR3 is CASSAGQGGGQPQHF. CDR3 nucleotides: TGTGCCAGCAGTGCGGGACAGGGGGGTGGACAGCCCCAGCATTTT.

This chain joins TRBV2 and TRBJ2-5; D is undetermined. The CDR3 is 10 amino acids. The V gene lost 8 bases and the J gene lost 7 bases, with 8 bases spanning the gap. The V gene's germline CDR1 is SNHLY and CDR2 FYNNEI. Here the CDR3 reads CASAVRTQYF. The CDR3 DNA is TGTGCCAGCGCTGTGAGGACCCAGTACTTC.

The chain is built from TRBV19 and TRBJ1-6; D is unresolved. Deletions cut 6 bases from V and 4 bases from J, with 13 bases between. In germline, CDR1 is LNHDA, CDR2 SQIVND (reference sequence). The CDR3 covers 15 residues. CDR3 bases: TGTGCCAGTAGCCCAGCGAACAGTTATAATTCACCCCTCCACTTT. Its protein product is CASSPANSYNSPLHF.

J is TRBJ2-3 and V is TRBV29-1, with D perhaps given as TRBD1 or TRBD2 (6 bases each). The CDR3 totals 13 residues. The V gene's germline CDR1 is SQVTM and CDR2 ANQGSEA. Trimming left V 3 bases short and J 4 bases short, with 11 bases between. The CDR3 is CSVDTGAADTQYF. CDR3 DNA: TGCAGCGTTGATACGGGGGCGGCAGATACGCAGTATTTT.

Only a few counts were recorded for this clone. At one end the junction does not follow the germline gene, possibly because of a read error. This chain joins TRBV10-2 and TRBJ2-1, with D tentatively TRBD1 (6 bases). The length of the CDR3 is 12 residues. Germline values: CDR1 WSHSY, CDR2 SAAADI. The CDR3 DNA sequence: TGCGCCAGCAGTGATCCCCCGGGACACACGGTCTTC. Its translation is CASSDPPGHTVF.

This clone was detected once. The chain uses TRBV29-1 and TRBJ1-2; D remains unclear. Per germline, CDR1 SQVTM and CDR2 ANQGSEA. V gave up 0 bases and J gave up 9 bases, with 11 bases separating them. The CDR3 has 12 residues. The DNA for the CDR3 is TGCAGCGTTGAAGAGGGAATCGGAAGCTACACCTTC. It translates to CSVEEGIGSYTF. Drawing the rest from reference TRBV29-1 and TRBJ1-2, the complete variable domain is SAVISQKPSRDICQRGTSLTIQCQVDSQVTMMFWYRQQPGQSLTLIATANQGSEATYESGFVIDKFPISRPNLTFSTLTVSNMSPEDSSIYLCSVEEGIGSYTFGSGTRLTVV.

The V gene is TRBV29-1, the J gene TRBJ1-2; D might be TRBD1 (6 bases). The CDR3 extends over 13 amino acids. The germline CDR1 and CDR2 sequences are SQVTM and ANQGSEA. V was pared by 4 bases and J by 3 bases, with 12 bases between. The CDR3 bases are TGCAGCGTTGGGTTAAGACAGGACTATGGCTACACCTTC. It encodes CSVGLRQDYGYTF.

This chain connects TRBV7-2 to TRBJ1-2; D remains unclear. The CDR3 runs 13 residues. Looked up from germline, CDR1 is SGHTA and CDR2 is FQGNSA. The V end was cut by 2 bases, the J end by 4 bases, with 8 bases between. The CDR3 protein is CASSLPNSYGYTF. The CDR3 DNA reads as TGTGCCAGCAGCTTACCAAACTCCTATGGCTACACCTTC.

The chain employs TRBV29-1 and TRBJ1-1; D possibly corresponds to TRBD1 (5 bases). The germline V gene encodes CDR1 SQVTM and CDR2 ANQGSEA. V lost 6 bases, J lost 5 bases, and 16 bases lay in between. The CDR3 is 13 amino acids. The CDR3 DNA is TGCAGCGTCCAAATCAGCAGGGTAACTGAAGCTTTCTTT. Its protein product is CSVQISRVTEAFF. The entire variable domain, with the rest obtained from reference TRBV29-1 and TRBJ1-1, is as follows: SAVISQKPSRDICQRGTSLTIQCQVDSQVTMMFWYRQQPGQSLTLIATANQGSEATYESGFVIDKFPISRPNLTFSTLTVSNMSPEDSSIYLCSVQISRVTEAFFGQGTRLTVV.

This clone was recorded once. This chain joins TRBV28 and TRBJ1-2; D is unresolved. CDR1 is MDHEN, CDR2 SYDVKM, per germline. The V end lost 6 bases, the J end lost 7 bases, and 15 bases lay between the germline ends. The CDR3 is 13 residues long. CDR3 coding DNA: TGTGCCAGCAGACCCCCCTCGGGCGGTGGCTACACCTTC. It yields the protein CASRPPSGGGYTF.

The chain carries TRBV12-5 and TRBJ2-5, with 7 bases aligning to TRBD2. Looked up from germline, CDR1 is LGHNT and CDR2 is FRNRAP. V trimming: 3 bases; J trimming: 2 bases; junction bases outside the gene matches: 6. The CDR3 is 15 amino acids. CDR3 protein: CASGFGTIPQETQYF. The CDR3, as DNA: TGTGCTAGTGGTTTCGGGACTATACCACAAGAGACCCAGTACTTC.

The chain combines TRBV30 with TRBJ1-2; D remains unclear. The CDR3 loop spans 12 amino acids. With 5 bases removed from V and 8 bases from J, the gap between germline ends came to 15 bases. The germline V gene has CDR1 GTSNPN and CDR2 SVGIG (reference sequence). CDR3 protein: CAWLKPARGYTF. The CDR3 DNA reads as TGTGCCTGGTTAAAGCCAGCACGGGGCTACACCTTC.

Note on this clone: Within the sample, other DNA sequences also encode this same CDR3. The chain joins TRBV29-1 to TRBJ1-2; D remains ambiguous. CDR3 size: 8 residues. V lost 1 base to trimming and J lost 9 bases, with 0 bases between them. Germline lookup yields CDR1 SQVTM and CDR2 ANQGSEA. CDR3 protein: CSVEGYTF. The CDR3 coding sequence is TGCAGCGTTGAAGGCTACACCTTC. Variable domain in full (rest from reference TRBV29-1 and TRBJ1-2): SAVISQKPSRDICQRGTSLTIQCQVDSQVTMMFWYRQQPGQSLTLIATANQGSEATYESGFVIDKFPISRPNLTFSTLTVSNMSPEDSSIYLCSVEGYTFGSGTRLTVV.

This clone was recorded a few times. The chain recombines TRBV30 with TRBJ2-3; 9 nucleotides align to TRBD1. Germline V gene lookup returns CDR1 GTSNPN and CDR2 SVGIG (reference sequence). This CDR3 is built from 16 residues. With V trimmed by 7 bases and J by 4 bases, 15 bases remained unmatched. The CDR3 coding sequence is TGTGCCTCTCAAGACAGGGGGTTTGTAGTTGCAGATACGCAGTATTTT. This sequence encodes CASQDRGFVVADTQYF. Complete variable domain (other parts from reference TRBV30 and TRBJ2-3): SQTIHQWPATLVQPVGSPLSLECTVEGTSNPNLYWYRQAAGRGLQLLFYSVGIGQISSEVPQNLSASRPQDRQFILSSKKLLLSDSGFYLCASQDRGFVVADTQYFGPGTRLTVL.

The chain joins TRBV30 to TRBJ1-1; D is ambiguous. The CDR3 covers 11 residues. With 2 bases removed from V and 7 bases from J, the gap between germline ends came to 8 bases. Germline-derived CDR1 and CDR2 are GTSNPN and SVGIG (reference sequence). The chain's CDR3 is CAWSQDIEAFF. CDR3 nucleotides: TGTGCCTGGAGTCAAGATATTGAAGCTTTCTTT.

The V call is TRBV4-2, the J call TRBJ2-3; weak D call: TRBD2 (6 bases). CDR1 LGHNA and CDR2 YNFKEQ come from the germline V gene. Between the trimmed V and J ends, which lost 4 bases and 3 bases, there was a span of 14 bases. There are 15 residues in the CDR3. The CDR3 coding sequence is TGTGCCAGCAGCCCCCCGATGGCGGGGACAGATACGCAGTATTTT. Protein: CASSPPMAGTDTQYF.

The rearrangement joins TRBV29-1 to TRBJ1-1, with D tentatively TRBD1 (6 bases). The CDR3 runs 14 residues. Germline loops: CDR1 SQVTM, CDR2 ANQGSEA. Trimming cost V 7 bases and J 7 bases, with 22 bases left between them. Here the CDR3 reads CSALGQRARSEAFF. For the CDR3, the DNA is TGCAGCGCCCTTGGACAGCGAGCGAGGAGTGAAGCTTTCTTT.

About this clone: The same CDR3 is also encoded by other DNA sequences in this sample. The chain carries TRBV29-1 and TRBJ1-1, with D possibly TRBD1 on 6 matching bases. CDR3 length equals 14 residues. V was cut by 4 bases and J by 0 bases, with 12 bases left in between. The germline gives CDR1 SQVTM, CDR2 ANQGSEA. The CDR3 loop reads CSVGRTVMNTEAFF. DNA for the CDR3: TGCAGCGTTGGGCGGACAGTCATGAACACTGAAGCTTTCTTT. The complete variable domain, with remaining parts taken from reference TRBV29-1 and TRBJ1-1, reads SAVISQKPSRDICQRGTSLTIQCQVDSQVTMMFWYRQQPGQSLTLIATANQGSEATYESGFVIDKFPISRPNLTFSTLTVSNMSPEDSSIYLCSVGRTVMNTEAFFGQGTRLTVV.

The chain joins TRBV25-1 to TRBJ1-1, with D perhaps matching TRBD1 (6 bases). The germline CDR1 and CDR2 sequences are MGHDK and SYGVNS. V was trimmed by 5 bases and J by 4 bases, leaving 11 bases between them. The CDR3 covers 13 residues. The CDR3 DNA is TGTGCCAGCAGTCAGGGGTCTGGCACTGAAGCTTTCTTT. This gives the protein CASSQGSGTEAFF.

The chain employs TRBV9 and TRBJ1-2; 10 nucleotides match TRBD1. The germline V gene encodes CDR1 SGDLS and CDR2 YYNGEE. This CDR3 contains 17 residues. The ends lost 3 bases at V and 1 base at J; junction bases unmatched: 9. CDR3 nucleotides: TGTGCCAGCAGCGGGGGACAGGGGTTCAATTATAACTATGGCTACACCTTC. Protein sequence: CASSGGQGFNYNYGYTF.

This clone was picked up many times. The CDR3, as DNA: TGTGCCAGCAGCACCATGAAATATAGCAATCAGCCCCAGCATTTT. It encodes CASSTMKYSNQPQHF. The chain joins TRBV21-1 to TRBJ1-5. TRBV21-1 is a known pseudogene. This CDR3 comprises 15 residues.